One and the same sample provided the 26 T cell receptor beta chains below, sequenced in a study of control samples from healthy donors and cancer patients. The repertoire was sequenced with immunoSEQ multiplex PCR; TCRdb's copy has only in-frame clones and lacks some. The data show approximately 130,000 clones, about 90% seen once. Sample: blood. These receptors were obtained from a man aged 45-65 years in good health.

The gene calls are TRBV2 and TRBJ1-2, with 8 bases that match TRBD1. This CDR3 has 13 amino acids. The germline gives CDR1 SNHLY, CDR2 FYNNEI. Germline trimming cut 6 bases from V and 7 bases from J; bases unmatched to any gene: 7. The CDR3 here is CASRLQGASGYTF. In nucleotides, the CDR3 is TGTGCCAGCAGACTTCAGGGGGCGAGTGGCTACACCTTC.

The rearrangement uses TRBV24-1 and TRBJ2-2; no firm D call. V was shortened by 2 bases and J by 3 bases, with 3 bases between the two germline ends. Germline CDR1 KGHDR, CDR2 SFDVKD. This CDR3 is 13 amino acids long. The CDR3 coding sequence is TGTGCCACCAGTGATTACCACACCGGGGAGCTGTTTTTT. It codes for CATSDYHTGELFF.

The rearrangement uses TRBV2 and TRBJ2-1; 13 bases are a match to TRBD2. The V segment lost 4 bases and the J segment 8 bases; nucleotides outside the gene matches: 2. The CDR3 loop spans 14 amino acids. Germline values: CDR1 SNHLY, CDR2 FYNNEI. CDR3 sequence: CASSGTSGGYEQFF. The CDR3, as DNA: TGTGCCAGCAGTGGGACTAGCGGGGGCTATGAGCAGTTCTTC.

The chain has TRBV5-1 and TRBJ1-2; D is undetermined. Trimming stripped 4 bases from V and 0 bases from J, with 10 bases between. Germline V gene lookup returns CDR1 SGHRS and CDR2 YFSETQ. The CDR3 has 14 amino acids. The CDR3 nucleotides read TGCGCCAGCAGCCCTGAACCAGCTAACTATGGCTACACCTTC. It yields the protein CASSPEPANYGYTF.

The rearrangement joins TRBV7-6 to TRBJ2-6, with D unclear. Germline V gene sequence: CDR1 SGHVS, CDR2 FNYEAQ. The CDR3 extends over 15 amino acids. The V and J ends lost 1 base and 0 bases respectively, with 4 bases between them. CDR3 in amino acids: CASSLVLSGANVLTF. The CDR3 DNA reads as TGTGCCAGCAGCTTAGTACTCTCTGGGGCCAACGTCCTGACTTTC.

The chain uses TRBV5-8 and TRBJ2-2; no definite D call. The CDR3 consists of 13 residues. The V end lost 2 bases, the J end lost 5 bases, and 7 bases lay between the germline ends. Germline V gene data show CDR1 as SGHTS and CDR2 as YDEGEE. The CDR3 coding sequence is TGTGCCAGCAGCTTTACGATAACCGGGGAGCTGTTTTTT. The encoded protein is CASSFTITGELFF.

The V gene is TRBV4-3, the J gene TRBJ1-3; D might be TRBD1 (6 bases). Germline V gene sequence: CDR1 LGHNA, CDR2 YSLEER. Trimming took 0 bases from V and 9 from J, leaving 12 bases between them. There are 14 residues in the CDR3. The CDR3 reads CASSQDSGVGTIYF. In DNA, the CDR3 is TGCGCCAGCAGCCAAGATTCAGGGGTGGGCACCATATATTTT.

J is TRBJ2-2 and V is TRBV4-1; tentative D call: TRBD1 (5 bases). Trimming took 1 base from V and 0 from J, leaving 12 bases between them. The CDR3 is 17 residues long. CDR1 MGHRA and CDR2 YSYEKL come from the germline V gene. The CDR3, as DNA: TGCGCCAGCAGCCAAGGAGAGGCAGGGACGAACACCGGGGAGCTGTTTTTT. Translating gives CASSQGEAGTNTGELFF.

The chain joins TRBV14 to TRBJ1-1; tentatively, D is TRBD1 (6 bases). Trimming shortened V by 2 bases and J by 5 bases, and 6 bases separated the two germline ends. Germline V gene sequence: CDR1 SGHDN, CDR2 FVKESK. The CDR3 sequence is 12 residues long. CDR3 nucleotides: TGTGCCAGCAGCCAACAGGGGACTGAAGCTTTCTTT. It encodes CASSQQGTEAFF. Using reference TRBV14 and TRBJ1-1 for the parts outside the CDR3, the full variable domain is EAGVTQFPSHSVIEKGQTVTLRCDPISGHDNLYWYRRVMGKEIKFLLHFVKESKQDESGMPNNRFLAERTGGTYSTLKVQPAELEDSGVYFCASSQQGTEAFFGQGTRLTVV.

The chain carries TRBV11-2 and TRBJ2-1; 10 bases fit TRBD2. V lost 1 base to trimming and J lost 12 bases; unmatched junction nucleotides: 9. This CDR3 contains 15 residues. Germline V gives CDR1 SGHAT, CDR2 FQNNGV. In nucleotides, the CDR3 is TGTGCCAGCAGCTTAGGACTAGCGGGTAATACTGTGCAGTTCTTC. Translating gives CASSLGLAGNTVQFF.

J is TRBJ2-1 and V is TRBV5-1, with 7 bases that match TRBD1. This CDR3 contains 14 residues. Looked up from germline, CDR1 is SGHRS and CDR2 is YFSETQ. The J segment lost 8 bases and the V segment lost 0 bases, leaving 5 bases of the junction unmatched. The CDR3, as DNA: TGCGCCAGCAGCTTGGACAGGGGAGTGGATGAGCAGTTCTTC. Encoded protein: CASSLDRGVDEQFF.

This clone was observed a single time. The rearrangement links TRBV2 to TRBJ2-3, with 8 bases fitting TRBD1. V was clipped by 8 bases and J by 4 bases; unmatched bases: 8. The CDR3 sequence is 14 residues long. Germline lookup yields CDR1 SNHLY and CDR2 FYNNEI. This CDR3 is CASRQGWGADTQYF. The CDR3 DNA follows: TGTGCCAGCCGACAGGGGTGGGGCGCAGATACGCAGTATTTT.

The rearrangement links TRBV20-1 to TRBJ1-2; D perhaps matches TRBD1 (5 bases). The CDR3 spans 11 residues. V lost 6 bases to trimming and J lost 1 base, with 6 bases between them. CDR1 is DFQATT, CDR2 SNEGSKA, per germline (reference sequence). CDR3 protein: CSAGVNYGYTF. CDR3 coding DNA: TGCAGTGCAGGGGTTAACTATGGCTACACCTTC.

The V call is TRBV12-3 or TRBV12-4, the J call TRBJ2-2; D uncertain. The CDR3 runs 12 residues. The ends were cut back, 8 bases at V and 3 bases at J, with 7 bases in the middle. This CDR3 reads CASPQYTGELFF. The CDR3 nucleotides read TGTGCCAGCCCTCAGTACACCGGGGAGCTGTTTTTT.

The CDR3 DNA reads as TGTGCCAGCAGCTTAAGGGACGAGAAAGAGACCCAGTACTTC. Protein product: CASSLRDEKETQYF. The rearrangement joins TRBV7-7 to TRBJ2-5, with D perhaps being TRBD1 or TRBD2 (5 bases each). Deletions cut 2 bases from V and 3 bases from J, with 10 bases between. The CDR3 runs to 14 residues. CDR1 is SSHAT and CDR2 is FNYEAQ in the germline V gene (reference sequence). The full variable domain, in which reference TRBV7-7 and TRBJ2-5 provide the parts outside the CDR3, is GAGVSQSPRYKVTKRGQDVTLRCDPISSHATLYWYQQALGQGPEFLTYFNYEAQPDKSGLPSDRFSAERPEGSISTLTIQRTEQRDSAMYRCASSLRDEKETQYFGPGTRLLVL.

The chain is built from TRBV11-2 and TRBJ2-3; 16 positions agree with TRBD2. Germline values: CDR1 SGHAT, CDR2 FQNNGV. The V segment lost 6 bases and the J segment 2 bases; nucleotides outside the gene matches: 5. This CDR3 has 17 amino acids. The CDR3, as DNA: TGTGCCAGCAGGCCGGGACTAGCGGGGGGGCCCACAGATACGCAGTATTTT. It translates to CASRPGLAGGPTDTQYF.

In DNA form, the CDR3 reads TGTGCCACCAGCGACAGAGCCGTGGGAGAGCAGTACTTC. Protein: CATSDRAVGEQYF. The rearrangement links TRBV24-1 to TRBJ2-7, with D possibly TRBD1 on 5 matching bases. Trimming stripped 7 bases from V and 7 bases from J, with 16 bases between. Germline CDR1 KGHDR, CDR2 SFDVKD. There are 13 residues in the CDR3.

The CDR3 sequence is CASRPQGFSNQPQHF. The CDR3 DNA follows: TGTGCCAGCAGACCCCAGGGTTTTAGCAATCAGCCCCAGCATTTT. The V and J genes are TRBV6-5 and TRBJ1-5; D might be TRBD1 (5 bases). Germline lookup yields CDR1 MNHEY and CDR2 SVGAGI. Trimming pared 6 bases from V and 0 bases from J, leaving 12 bases between. This CDR3 has 15 amino acids.

Of note for this clone: This same CDR3 is encoded by further DNA sequences in the sample. The chain joins TRBV6-5 to TRBJ2-7; 10 bases match TRBD1. V was clipped by 2 bases and J by 2 bases; unmatched bases: 3. Germline V gives CDR1 MNHEY, CDR2 SVGAGI. This CDR3 has 15 residues. DNA for the CDR3: TGTGCCAGCAGTTACGCTGGGACAGGGGCCTACGAGCAGTACTTC. This encodes CASSYAGTGAYEQYF.

The rearrangement joins TRBV6-5 to TRBJ1-2; D gene ambiguous. CDR3 size: 14 residues. Germline assignment: CDR1 MNHEY and CDR2 SVGAGI. V lost 3 bases and J lost 6, with 14 bases in between. Here the CDR3 reads CASSYTRTDHGYTF. In nucleotides, the CDR3 is TGTGCCAGCAGTTATACTCGGACGGACCATGGCTACACCTTC.

Of note for this clone: The sample holds other DNA sequences that translate to the same CDR3. CDR3 sequence (DNA): TGTGCCAGTAGTATCTCTGGAGCTGGGGCCAACGTCCTGACTTTC. This codes for CASSISGAGANVLTF. The chain has TRBV19 and TRBJ2-6; D not resolved. Germline V lookup: CDR1 LNHDA, CDR2 SQIVND (reference sequence). Trimming cost V 3 bases and J 2 bases, with 8 bases left between them. The CDR3 extends over 15 amino acids.

This clone appeared a single time. The chain joins TRBV2 to TRBJ1-2; D perhaps matches TRBD1 (5 bases). Per the germline V gene, CDR1 is SNHLY and CDR2 is FYNNEI. The ends were cut back, 0 bases at V and 4 bases at J, with 6 bases in the middle. This CDR3 is 13 amino acids long. The CDR3 loop is CASSEAQGYGYTF. For the CDR3, the DNA is TGTGCCAGCAGTGAAGCCCAGGGCTATGGCTACACCTTC.

The chain has TRBV28 and TRBJ1-6; D is possibly TRBD1 (6 bases). CDR3 size: 14 residues. The V end lost 4 bases, the J end lost 7 bases, and 11 bases lay between the germline ends. CDR1 and CDR2 (germline): MDHEN, SYDVKM. This chain's CDR3 is CASSSGGTNSPLHF. CDR3 DNA: TGTGCCAGCAGTTCAGGTGGGACAAATTCACCCCTCCACTTT.

The CDR3 loop reads CAISAGGTDTQYF. DNA for the CDR3: TGTGCCATCAGTGCGGGGGGCACAGATACGCAGTATTTT. V is TRBV10-3 and J is TRBJ2-3; TRBD2 is a possible D gene (6 bases). Trimming took 4 bases from V and 1 from J, leaving 6 bases between them. The CDR3 extends over 13 amino acids. Germline V gene lookup returns CDR1 ENHRY and CDR2 SYGVKD.

The chain joins TRBV6-5 to TRBJ2-7; no reliable D call. Germline V gene data show CDR1 as MNHEY and CDR2 as SVGAGI. Deletions cut 4 bases from V and 5 bases from J, with 6 bases between. This CDR3 spans 11 amino acids. For the CDR3, the DNA is TGTGCCAGCAGTTCTTTGAACGAGCAGTACTTC. Amino acid sequence: CASSSLNEQYF.

V gene TRBV18 combines with J gene TRBJ1-2; perhaps TRBD1 as D (5 bases). Trimming stripped 3 bases from V and 3 bases from J, with 11 bases between. Germline loops: CDR1 KGHSH, CDR2 LQKENI. CDR3 length: 14 residues. The chain's CDR3 is CASSPSGDDYGYTF. Written as DNA, the CDR3 is TGTGCCAGCTCACCTTCGGGGGACGACTATGGCTACACCTTC.